A single T cell receptor (beta chain) is shown here with its context. Other nucleotide sequences from this sample produce the same CDR3. The germline V gene encodes CDR1 DFQATT and CDR2 SNEGSKA (reference sequence). The V end was cut by 3 bases, the J end by 5 bases, with 4 bases between. The CDR3 covers 10 residues. These data belong to a study of blood T cell repertoires in COVID-19. Study in general: From the United States, Italy and Spain came samples of acute and convalescent COVID-19. Nucleic acid was either cDNA or gDNA, and it came from T cells, B-cell-depleted T cells, or PBMCs.

How the authors handled the data: Quantification of nucleated cells was approximated via reference gene primer amplification. Here immunoSEQ multiplex PCR was the method, and the copy in TCRdb shows in-frame clones only, minus some. That table gives V, J and clone size, and the DNA gave D and trimming. This table has about 300,000 clones, about 87% appearing once. The chain carries TRBV20-1 and TRBJ1-2; D call uncertain. The sequenced material came from peripheral blood. This TCR came from a man between 65 and 79 years old with acute or convalescent COVID-19. CDR3 loop: CSASSYGYTF. The DNA of the CDR3 is TGCAGTGCTAGTTCTTATGGCTACACCTTC.